These T cell receptor beta chains were read from a single sample in a study of memory CD8 T cells in hepatitis C reinfection. Sequencing was performed with immunoSEQ multiplex PCR; in TCRdb, only in-frame clones are kept and a portion is missing. The data show more than 45,000 clones, 85% to 90% seen once. Material for sequencing was naive CD8+ T cells sorted from blood. These receptors originate from a man aged 18 to 35 with hepatitis C virus infection. CDR3s include the opening cysteine and the closing phenylalanine or tryptophan. D genes are given only for firm matches. Clone size is shown for a subset of rows, as once, few, many or a class of expanded clone.

d_gene | abundance | j_gene | v_gene | CDR3aa | CDR3nt
. | . | TRBJ2-3 | TRBV19 | CASSPRGSEDTDTQYF | TGTGCCAGTAGCCCTCGGGGGTCGGAAGACACAGATACGCAGTATTTT
. | . | TRBJ2-2 | TRBV29-1 | CSVPYRVKNTGELFF | TGCAGCGTCCCCTACAGGGTGAAAAACACCGGGGAGCTGTTTTTT
. | . | TRBJ1-5 | TRBV4-3 | CASSQDPGNQPQHF | TGCGCCAGCAGCCAAGATCCGGGGAATCAGCCCCAGCATTTT
TRBD2 | . | TRBJ2-2 | TRBV5-1 | CASSLGLAGITGELFF | TGCGCCAGCAGCTTGGGACTAGCGGGGATCACCGGGGAGCTGTTTTTT
TRBD1 | . | TRBJ1-2 | TRBV6-5 | CASSQGTGGDYGYTF | TGTGCCAGCAGTCAGGGTACAGGGGGAGACTATGGCTACACCTTC
TRBD2 | . | TRBJ2-5 | TRBV13 | CASSRRGEGRETQYF | TGTGCCAGCAGCCGCCGCGGGGAGGGAAGAGAGACCCAGTACTTC
TRBD1 | . | TRBJ2-7 | TRBV5-8 | CASSPGQGVYEQYF | TGTGCCAGCAGCCCGGGACAGGGGGTGTACGAGCAGTACTTC
. | . | TRBJ1-4 | TRBV7-2 | CASSPRRRLGNEKLFF | TGTGCCAGCAGCCCCCGAAGGAGGTTGGGTAATGAAAAACTGTTTTTT
. | . | TRBJ1-6 | TRBV28 | CASSFESVNSPLHF | TGTGCCAGCAGTTTTGAGAGTGTGAATTCACCCCTCCACTTT
. | . | TRBJ2-1 | TRBV19 | CASSIDSLQFF | TGTGCCAGTAGTATAGATAGCCTGCAGTTCTTC
. | . | TRBJ2-1 | TRBV7-6 | CASSLTQTQFF | TGTGCCAGCAGCTTAACACAGACGCAGTTCTTC
TRBD1 | . | TRBJ1-1 | TRBV9 | CASSAYSGQGNTEAFF | TGTGCCAGCAGCGCCTACTCGGGACAGGGGAACACTGAAGCTTTCTTT
TRBD1 | . | TRBJ2-7 | TRBV10-3 | CATRPQGEFYEQYF | TGTGCCACCCGGCCACAGGGGGAGTTCTACGAGCAGTACTTC
. | . | TRBJ2-3 | TRBV12-5 | CASASGYGTDTQYF | TGTGCTAGTGCTTCGGGGTACGGCACAGATACGCAGTATTTT
. | . | TRBJ1-6 | TRBV25-1 | CASSESHTGALHF | TGTGCCAGCAGTGAAAGCCACACCGGGGCCCTCCACTTT
TRBD1 | few | TRBJ1-3 | TRBV9 | CASSVERGTGGPGNTIYF | TGTGCCAGCAGCGTAGAACGAGGGACAGGGGGCCCCGGAAACACCATATATTTT
. | . | TRBJ2-1 | TRBV7-9 | CASGQIPYNEQFF | TGTGCCAGCGGGCAGATTCCCTACAATGAGCAGTTCTTC
TRBD1 | . | TRBJ1-2 | TRBV27 | CASSFQDRGCGYTF | TGTGCCAGCAGTTTCCAGGACAGGGGATGTGGCTACACCTTC
. | . | TRBJ2-3 | TRBV9 | CASSVEDYTDTQYF | TGTGCCAGCAGCGTAGAGGACTATACAGATACGCAGTATTTT
. | few | TRBJ2-6 | TRBV27 | CASSLSPGGANVLTF | TGTGCCAGCAGTTTATCCCCGGGAGGGGCCAACGTCCTGACTTTC
TRBD2 | . | TRBJ2-1 | TRBV5-1 | CASILSGGGNEQFF | TGCGCCAGCATTTTGAGCGGGGGGGGGAATGAGCAGTTCTTC
TRBD1 | . | TRBJ2-7 | TRBV4-1 | CASSQGTGIYEQYF | TGCGCCAGCAGCCAAGGGACAGGGATCTACGAGCAGTACTTC
. | . | TRBJ1-2 | TRBV10-3 | CAISEMQGGEYGYTF | TGTGCCATCAGTGAGATGCAGGGAGGAGAGTATGGCTACACCTTC
. | . | TRBJ2-5 | TRBV7-9 | CASSPGGRETQYF | TGTGCCAGCAGCCCCGGGGGGCGGGAGACCCAGTACTTC
. | . | TRBJ2-1 | TRBV5-1 | CASSPPNAGPGLGQFF | TGCGCCAGCAGCCCCCCTAATGCGGGCCCCGGCTTGGGGCAGTTCTTC
. | . | TRBJ1-1 | TRBV6-5 | CASSWALGPVEAFF | TGTGCCAGCAGTTGGGCCTTGGGGCCTGTTGAAGCTTTCTTT
. | few | TRBJ1-4 | TRBV6-6 | CASGTGLGEKLFF | TGTGCCAGCGGTACAGGGCTAGGAGAAAAACTGTTTTTT
. | . | TRBJ2-3 | TRBV9 | CASSPAGGGEGFGDTQYF | TGTGCCAGCAGCCCCGCAGGAGGGGGCGAGGGGTTCGGAGATACGCAGTATTTT
. | . | TRBJ1-1 | TRBV6-5 | CASSYAGVNMNTEAFF | TGTGCCAGCAGTTACGCGGGGGTGAACATGAACACTGAAGCTTTCTTT
TRBD2 | few | TRBJ2-3 | TRBV7-8 | CASSLGAGGGTDTQYF | TGTGCCAGCAGCTTAGGAGCGGGGGGGGGCACAGATACGCAGTATTTT
. | . | TRBJ2-5 | TRBV5-4 | CASSQGDFQETQYF | TGTGCCAGCAGCCAGGGGGACTTCCAAGAGACCCAGTACTTC
TRBD2 | . | TRBJ2-3 | TRBV9 | CASSPEGGGAGDTQYF | TGTGCCAGCAGCCCAGAGGGCGGGGGGGCCGGAGATACGCAGTATTTT
. | . | TRBJ2-5 | TRBV29-1 | CSVELYGALQETQYF | TGCAGCGTTGAATTATATGGGGCCCTCCAAGAGACCCAGTACTTC
TRBD1 | . | TRBJ1-5 | TRBV28 | CASSRGTGRQPQHF | TGTGCCAGCAGTCGTGGGACAGGGAGACAGCCCCAGCATTTT
. | . | TRBJ2-7 | TRBV18 | CASSPEIYEQYF | TGTGCCAGCTCACCCGAGATCTACGAGCAGTACTTC
. | . | TRBJ1-1 | TRBV19 | CASSSLRGSLNTEAFF | TGTGCCAGTAGTAGCCTCCGGGGATCCTTGAACACTGAAGCTTTCTTT
. | . | TRBJ1-6 | TRBV6-1 | CASSEFGSYNSPLHF | TGTGCCAGCAGTGAATTCGGGTCCTATAATTCACCCCTCCACTTT
. | . | TRBJ2-2 | TRBV6-5 | CASSTSITGELFF | TGTGCCAGCAGCACAAGTATCACCGGGGAGCTGTTTTTT
TRBD2 | . | TRBJ2-2 | TRBV5-4 | CASSGGLAGDRGELFF | TGTGCCAGCAGCGGGGGACTAGCGGGGGATCGCGGGGAGCTGTTTTTT
. | . | TRBJ2-2 | TRBV5-5 | CASSIITGELFF | TGTGCCAGCAGCATAATCACCGGGGAGCTGTTTTTT
TRBD1 | . | TRBJ2-7 | TRBV7-8 | CASSSGTGAYEQYF | TGTGCCAGCAGCTCCGGGACAGGTGCCTACGAGCAGTACTTC
TRBD2 | . | TRBJ2-1 | TRBV7-9 | CASSPGTSGGDEQFF | TGTGCCAGCAGCCCCGGGACTAGCGGGGGCGATGAGCAGTTCTTC
. | . | TRBJ2-2 | TRBV5-4 | CASSFAGAGFNGELFF | TGTGCCAGCAGCTTCGCTGGGGCGGGATTTAACGGGGAGCTGTTTTTT
TRBD2 | . | TRBJ2-1 | TRBV4-3 | CASSQDLGGGPYNEQFF | TGCGCCAGCAGCCAAGATCTCGGGGGGGGCCCATACAATGAGCAGTTCTTC
TRBD1 | . | TRBJ2-7 | TRBV4-2 | CASSPRGQAYEQYF | TGTGCCAGCAGCCCGAGGGGACAGGCCTACGAGCAGTACTTC
TRBD2 | . | TRBJ2-7 | TRBV9 | CASSAGLAGGGSYEQYF | TGTGCCAGCAGCGCAGGACTAGCGGGAGGTGGATCCTACGAGCAGTACTTC
TRBD2 | . | TRBJ2-7 | TRBV27 | CASSLSRGGNSYEQYF | TGTGCCAGCAGTTTATCGCGGGGGGGAAACTCCTACGAGCAGTACTTC
. | . | TRBJ1-1 | TRBV27 | CASSPGVMNTEAFF | TGTGCCAGCAGTCCGGGGGTGATGAACACTGAAGCTTTCTTT
. | few | TRBJ1-6 | TRBV4-3 | CASSQARDNSPLHF | TGCGCCAGCAGCCAAGCCAGGGATAATTCACCCCTCCACTTT
. | . | TRBJ1-1 | TRBV6-5 | CASEQGSGTEAFF | TGTGCCAGTGAACAGGGCAGTGGCACTGAAGCTTTCTTT
. | . | TRBJ2-1 | TRBV28 | CAGSLSGLNNEQFF | TGTGCCGGCAGTTTATCAGGGTTGAACAATGAGCAGTTCTTC
. | . | TRBJ2-2 | TRBV2 | CASRGPGTTNTGELFF | TGTGCCAGCAGGGGCCCCGGGACAACGAACACCGGGGAGCTGTTTTTT
. | . | TRBJ2-7 | TRBV5-4 | CASSVLVGGGNEQYF | TGTGCCAGCAGCGTACTGGTCGGGGGAGGAAACGAGCAGTACTTC
TRBD1 | . | TRBJ2-1 | TRBV9 | CASSGGQSSYNEQFF | TGTGCCAGCAGCGGGGGACAGAGCTCCTACAATGAGCAGTTCTTC